This T cell receptor (beta chain) was retrieved from a study of cytomegalovirus exposure and HLA in healthy donors. Study conclusions and caveats: Listed as cytomegalovirus-associated were about 160 TCR beta chains. While the bulk of TCR sequences proved rare, some public TCRs turned up in many donors.

The germline CDR1 and CDR2 sequences are MNHNS and SASEGT. V was pared by 10 bases and J by 7 bases, with 16 bases between. The length of the CDR3 is 12 residues. 13 Jbeta primers and 60 Vbeta primers were used for the PCR. In the study's own analysis: An analysis that came later counted tens of millions of unique TCR beta chains, around 12 million shared. Data came from immunoSEQ multiplex PCR; TCRdb stores just in-frame clones and leaves some out. V, J and clone size are taken as reported in that table, and D and trimming were inferred from the DNA itself. The data show some 150,000 clones, over 70% seen once. As regards this clone: What it binds is not known.

The chain links TRBV6-1 to TRBJ1-2; perhaps TRBD1 as D (5 bases). Specimen: PBMCs. The TCR originated in a man aged 25-45 years in good health and CMV-seronegative. This CDR3 reads CATMGREGGYTF. Written as DNA, the CDR3 is TGTGCCACCATGGGCAGGGAAGGTGGCTACACCTTC.